The table lists the clone carrying this TCR beta chain with a count of one. Its target is unknown. This specimen comes from a study of neoadjuvant anti-PD-1 for oral cavity cancer. Study-wide background: Patients without progression received a fourth nivolumab dose around day 43, then surgical resection on days 50-56.

Per germline, CDR1 SEHNR and CDR2 FQNEAQ (reference sequence). CDR3 length: 15 amino acids. V was trimmed by 3 bases and J by 0 bases, leaving 12 bases between them. Study conclusions and caveats: Post-nivolumab, blood T cell clonality was significantly elevated in non-responders.

This table comes from immunoSEQ multiplex PCR, and its TCRdb copy is limited to in-frame clones, with some not included. The table lists about 72,000 clones, around four fifths of them singletons, with less than 4% in the top ten. The sequencing used PBMCs, collected before nivolumab (anti-PD-1) treatment. The V and J genes are TRBV7-9 and TRBJ2-7; D is unresolved. This sequence originates from a person aged 35-80 years with oral cavity squamous cell carcinoma. CDR3 DNA sequence: TGTGCCAGCAGCTTGTTGCCAGGCGCCTCCTACGAGCAGTACTTC. This translates into CASSLLPGASYEQYF.